A single sample gave rise to the 18 T cell receptor beta chains below, sequenced in a study of control samples from healthy donors and cancer patients. Profiling relied on immunoSEQ multiplex PCR, and the TCRdb table lists in-frame clones only, not all of them. The repertoire includes about 180,000 clones, nearly 90% of them detected once, and roughly 1.3% sits in the top ten. Sequencing was done on a sample of blood. These receptors originate from a woman aged 50 to 65 in good health.

J is TRBJ1-3 and V is TRBV28; a weak D match, TRBD1 (6 bases). The V gene lost 2 bases and the J gene lost 0 bases, with 11 bases spanning the gap. This CDR3 has 16 residues. The germline V gene encodes CDR1 MDHEN and CDR2 SYDVKM. The CDR3 here is CASSLITGFSGNTIYF. The CDR3 DNA reads as TGTGCCAGCAGTTTAATTACAGGGTTCTCTGGAAACACCATATATTTT.

The J gene is TRBJ1-2, the V gene TRBV28; no firm D call. The CDR3 extends over 13 amino acids. The germline V gene has CDR1 MDHEN and CDR2 SYDVKM. The germline V and J ends were trimmed by 4 bases and 6 bases, with 12 bases remaining between them. CDR3 DNA sequence: TGTGCCAGCAGTTACAGCAACATCAATGGCTACACCTTC. The encoded protein is CASSYSNINGYTF.

This clone is a singleton in its sample. The chain couples TRBV5-8 to TRBJ1-1; D ambiguous. Germline-derived CDR1 and CDR2 are SGHTS and YDEGEE. Deletions cut 3 bases from V and 0 bases from J, with 9 bases between. The CDR3 totals 14 residues. In nucleotides, the CDR3 is TGTGCCAGCAGCTGGGGATTGATGAACACTGAAGCTTTCTTT. It yields the protein CASSWGLMNTEAFF.

This chain uses TRBV2 with TRBJ1-2; D gene uncertain. Trimming took 1 base from V and 3 from J, leaving 15 bases between them. Germline assignment: CDR1 SNHLY and CDR2 FYNNEI. The length of the CDR3 is 16 residues. The CDR3 DNA reads TGTGCCAGCAGTGAAGAAGTTGGCACCCCGCACTATGGCTACACCTTC. Amino acids: CASSEEVGTPHYGYTF.

Only one count was recorded for this clone. V gene TRBV30 combines with J gene TRBJ1-3; TRBD1 is a possible D gene (6 bases). The CDR3 extends over 14 amino acids. Trimming removed 6 bases from V and 2 bases from J, with 14 bases in between. In germline, CDR1 is GTSNPN, CDR2 SVGIG (reference sequence). The CDR3 bases are TGTGCCTGCACTCAGGGGAAGGCTGGAAACACCATATATTTT. Its protein is CACTQGKAGNTIYF.

The rearrangement uses TRBV30 and TRBJ2-7; 9 positions match TRBD1. The CDR3 has 16 residues. With V trimmed by 5 bases and J by 4 bases, 15 bases remained unmatched. Germline values: CDR1 GTSNPN, CDR2 SVGIG (reference sequence). The CDR3 sequence is CAWEATGGQGLYEQYF. For the CDR3, the DNA is TGTGCCTGGGAGGCCACAGGGGGACAGGGTCTTTACGAGCAGTACTTC.

Note on this clone: One end of the junction is discordant with germline, which a read error may explain. The J gene is TRBJ2-1, the V gene TRBV19, with TRBD1 identical over 10 bases. Germline CDR1 and CDR2: LNHDA and SQIVND (reference sequence). The CDR3 has 12 residues. The CDR3 loop is CAGSIWDRGWFF. The CDR3 DNA reads TGTGCCGGTAGTATTTGGGACAGGGGATGGTTCTTC.

The chain combines TRBV12-3 or TRBV12-4 with TRBJ1-5, with D perhaps matching TRBD1 (5 bases). The CDR3 is made up of 12 amino acids. V was trimmed by 6 bases and J by 7 bases, leaving 10 bases between them. The CDR3 DNA reads as TGTGCCAGCAGAGGGGTTACCCAGCCCCAGCATTTT. It is translated as CASRGVTQPQHF.

The V and J genes are TRBV5-4 and TRBJ2-1, with a tentative D call TRBD1 (5 bases). V shed 0 bases and J shed 9 bases, with 7 bases lying between them. Germline V gene sequence: CDR1 SGHNT, CDR2 YYREEE (reference sequence). The CDR3 runs 12 residues. CDR3 coding DNA: TGTGCCAGCAGCTTGGGACAGCGTGAGCAGTTCTTC. Amino acids: CASSLGQREQFF.

The chain employs TRBV28 and TRBJ2-6; no reliable D call. The germline gives CDR1 MDHEN, CDR2 SYDVKM. CDR3 length: 15 residues. V was clipped by 8 bases and J by 4 bases, with 15 bases between them. CDR3 amino acids: CASQAPGFGANVLTF. CDR3 sequence (DNA): TGTGCCAGCCAAGCCCCCGGGTTCGGGGCCAACGTCCTGACTTTC.

The genes are TRBV28 and TRBJ2-3, with 9 bases aligning to TRBD2. CDR1 is MDHEN, CDR2 SYDVKM, per germline. The CDR3 has 17 amino acids. With 6 bases clipped from V and 4 bases from J, the junction kept 14 bases outside the gene matches. The CDR3 DNA reads as TGTGCCAGCAGCGCAGGCGGGGCGGGGGGGGTTGCAGATACGCAGTATTTT. The encoded protein is CASSAGGAGGVADTQYF.

The V gene is TRBV27, the J gene TRBJ1-5; TRBD1 matches 7 bases. Germline-derived CDR1 and CDR2 are MNHEY and SMNVEV (reference sequence). This CDR3 spans 15 amino acids. V shed 9 bases, J shed 0 bases, and the junction held 8 bases outside the gene matches. CDR3 region: CARRTGGDSNQPQHF. For the CDR3, the DNA is TGTGCCAGACGGACAGGAGGGGATAGCAATCAGCCCCAGCATTTT.

The CDR3 region is CASSLTGTGDWGYTF. CDR3 sequence (DNA): TGCGCCAGCAGCTTAACCGGGACAGGGGACTGGGGCTACACCTTC. The V gene is TRBV5-1, the J gene TRBJ1-2; 10 bases agree with TRBD1. V was clipped by 2 bases and J by 8 bases; unmatched bases: 9. This CDR3 contains 15 residues. CDR1 is SGHRS and CDR2 is YFSETQ in the germline V gene.

V gene TRBV5-1 combines with J gene TRBJ1-6; 9 positions match TRBD1. The CDR3 is made up of 14 amino acids. CDR1 SGHRS and CDR2 YFSETQ come from the germline V gene. V dropped 4 bases and J dropped 9; count of bases not matched to a gene: 5. The CDR3 coding sequence is TGCGCCAGCAGCAGACAGGGGGATCGTTCACCCCTCCACTTT. Translated: CASSRQGDRSPLHF.

V is TRBV27 and J is TRBJ2-3; perhaps D is TRBD1 or TRBD2 (6 bases each). Germline loops: CDR1 MNHEY, CDR2 SMNVEV (reference sequence). The CDR3 runs to 15 residues. Trimming stripped 7 bases from V and 3 bases from J, with 17 bases between. The CDR3 is CASKGFGGATDTQYF. Written as DNA, the CDR3 is TGTGCCAGCAAGGGGTTCGGGGGCGCGACAGATACGCAGTATTTT.

The chain couples TRBV28 to TRBJ2-1; 9 nucleotides match TRBD2. Looked up from germline, CDR1 is MDHEN and CDR2 is SYDVKM. CDR3 length: 17 amino acids. The ends lost 6 bases at V and 6 bases at J; junction bases unmatched: 15. The DNA for the CDR3 is TGTGCCAGCAGCTCCCCGGCTGGGCCTAGCGGGGCCAATGAGCAGTTCTTC. This translates into CASSSPAGPSGANEQFF.

The rearrangement joins TRBV10-3 to TRBJ2-1; D unclear. Per the germline V gene, CDR1 is ENHRY and CDR2 is SYGVKD. Trimming cost V 3 bases and J 8 bases, with 5 bases left between them. The CDR3 extends over 11 amino acids. The CDR3 nucleotides read TGTGCCATCAGTGAATCCTATGAGCAGTTCTTC. It translates to CAISESYEQFF.

This clone has a handful of counts. The V call is TRBV29-1, the J call TRBJ1-2, with TRBD1 as a possible D gene (5 bases). This CDR3 region has 10 residues. Per the germline V gene, CDR1 is SQVTM and CDR2 is ANQGSEA. CDR3 DNA: TGCGGGGACTCTGACGGAGGCTACACCTTC. It codes for CGDSDGGYTF. The full variable domain, in which reference TRBV29-1 and TRBJ1-2 provide the parts outside the CDR3, is SAVISQKPSRDICQRGTSLTIQCQVDSQVTMMFWYRQQPGQSLTLIATANQGSEATYESGFVIDKFPISRPNLTFSTLTVSNMSPEDSSIYLCGDSDGGYTFGSGTRLTVV.